The present entry profiles one T cell receptor beta chain with its context. CDR3 length: 16 amino acids. Germline V gene data show CDR1 as DFQATT and CDR2 as SNEGSKA (reference sequence). V gave up 3 bases and J gave up 0 bases, with 14 bases separating them. The sample belongs to a study of blood T cells in healthy people across ages. Study in general: About one barcoded beta molecule per two T cells was captured by template switching.

A second PCR, run for roughly 6 to 11 cycles, used a sample-barcoded 5' primer plus a J-beta primer mix. TCRdb fed the 5' RACE reads into MiXCR, producing one record per CDR3 protein. The repertoire consists of 950,000 to 1,200,000 distinct CDR3 sequences, with around two fifths occurring once and the leading ten covering about an eighth. The sequencing sample was made of blood. The clonotype was recovered from a man between 18 and 29 years old in good health. The chain couples TRBV20-1 to TRBJ1-4; perhaps TRBD1 as D (6 bases). DNA for the CDR3: TGCAGTGCTAGCGGCGGGGGGGCAGCAACTAATGAAAAACTGTTTTTT. Translated: CSASGGGAATNEKLFF.